Shown below are 20 T cell receptor beta chains from a single sample sequenced in a study of stem cell transplantation in POMP-related autoinflammatory disease listed by TCRdb under 2021. This specimen's time point label, interpreted: before hematopoietic stem cell transplant. Library preparation used the immunoSEQ multiplex PCR assay. TCRdb stores this immuneACCESS table with in-frame sequences only. Part of the clones is absent; in the studies checked, under half of the shortfall reflects unresolved V genes, and no reason is known for the rest. The sample records over 25,000 clones, about 91% of which are singletons. About 0.72% of the sample is held by the ten biggest clonotypes. The specimen was CD4+ T cells from PBMCs, collected before stem cell transplantation. All receptors come from a human donor with POMP-related autoinflammation and immune dysregulation (PRAID).

The chain has TRBV5-4 and TRBJ2-3, with 8 nucleotides matching TRBD1. Per the germline V gene, CDR1 is SGHNT and CDR2 is YYREEE (reference sequence). The CDR3 sequence is 16 residues long. V lost 4 bases, J lost 1 base, and 8 bases stayed unmatched. DNA for the CDR3: TGTGCCAGCAGCCGCGGACAGGGAAGAGGCACAGATACGCAGTATTTT. Its translation is CASSRGQGRGTDTQYF.

The chain employs TRBV2 and TRBJ2-2; D not resolved. CDR1 is SNHLY, CDR2 FYNNEI, per germline. V lost 6 bases and J 3 bases, leaving 14 bases between the germline ends. This CDR3 has 15 residues. CDR3 region: CASSHKTGDTGELFF. CDR3 nucleotide sequence: TGTGCCAGCAGCCACAAAACCGGCGACACCGGGGAGCTGTTTTTT.

The V gene is TRBV30, the J gene TRBJ1-2, with D possibly TRBD1 on 5 matching bases. This CDR3 contains 19 residues. Germline CDR1 and CDR2: GTSNPN and SVGIG (reference sequence). The V end was cut by 0 bases, the J end by 3 bases, with 26 bases between. CDR3: CAWSVLRPGPGTLYYGYTF. The DNA of the CDR3 is TGTGCCTGGAGTGTACTTCGGCCGGGGCCCGGGACCCTTTACTATGGCTACACCTTC.

The chain links TRBV9 to TRBJ2-7, with D possibly matching TRBD1 (6 bases). In germline, CDR1 is SGDLS, CDR2 YYNGEE. The V end lost 4 bases, the J end lost 6 bases, and 11 bases lay between the germline ends. The CDR3 is made up of 12 amino acids. This CDR3 reads CASSPQGFEQYF. In DNA form, the CDR3 reads TGTGCCAGCAGCCCCCAGGGGTTCGAGCAGTACTTC.

The chain is built from TRBV5-1 and TRBJ2-7; D call uncertain. Trimming pared 5 bases from V and 2 bases from J, leaving 11 bases between. The CDR3 length is 13 residues. Germline-derived CDR1 and CDR2 are SGHRS and YFSETQ. CDR3 loop: CASRVTEPYEQYF. The CDR3 DNA follows: TGCGCCAGCAGAGTAACAGAACCCTACGAGCAGTACTTC.

This clone was seen a few times. The CDR3 protein is CASSLSVGPPLHF. DNA of the CDR3: TGTGCCAGCAGCCTTAGTGTCGGTCCACCCCTCCACTTT. This chain connects TRBV5-6 to TRBJ1-6; D gene unclear. The V and J ends lost 4 bases and 11 bases respectively, with 13 bases between them. Germline V gives CDR1 SGHDT, CDR2 YYEEEE. This CDR3 spans 13 amino acids.

The chain uses TRBV15 and TRBJ2-2; D is possibly TRBD1 or TRBD2 (5 bases each). Trimming removed 0 bases from V and 5 bases from J, with 10 bases in between. Germline V CDR1 and CDR2: LNHNV, YYDKDF (reference sequence). The CDR3 covers 15 residues. The CDR3 DNA reads as TGTGCCACCAGCAGAGATGGGACGGAAACCGGGGAGCTGTTTTTT. It translates to CATSRDGTETGELFF.

In this sample, this clone turned up a few times. J is TRBJ1-6 and V is TRBV7-2; D is ambiguous. The ends were cut back, 4 bases at V and 10 bases at J, with 8 bases in the middle. Germline CDR1 is SGHTA and CDR2 is FQGNSA. This CDR3 is built from 12 residues. The CDR3 coding sequence is TGTGCCAGCAGCTACAGAGGATCACCCCTCCACTTT. Its translation is CASSYRGSPLHF.

CDR3 residues: CASSLARGSNEKLFF. CDR3 DNA: TGCGCCAGCAGCTTGGCAAGGGGATCTAATGAAAAACTGTTTTTT. The chain is built from TRBV5-1 and TRBJ1-4; the D gene is possibly TRBD1 (5 bases). The CDR3 runs to 15 residues. Trimming pared 0 bases from V and 3 bases from J, leaving 9 bases between. Germline CDR1 and CDR2: SGHRS and YFSETQ.

The rearrangement links TRBV6-4 to TRBJ2-1, with 14 bases matching TRBD2. The CDR3 runs to 19 residues. Unmatched junction bases numbered 10, after V lost 6 bases and J lost 0 bases. Looked up from germline, CDR1 is MRHNA and CDR2 is SNTAGT. This chain's CDR3 is CASREPGLAGESSYNEQFF. The CDR3 region has the DNA TGTGCCAGCAGGGAACCGGGACTAGCGGGAGAGTCCTCCTACAATGAGCAGTTCTTC.

The chain employs TRBV19 and TRBJ1-1, with unresolved D. Looked up from germline, CDR1 is LNHDA and CDR2 is SQIVND (reference sequence). Between the trimmed V and J ends, which lost 3 bases and 1 base, there was a span of 3 bases. This CDR3 spans 12 amino acids. CDR3 loop: CASSITNTEAFF. The CDR3 DNA reads TGTGCCAGTAGTATCACGAACACTGAAGCTTTCTTT.

V is TRBV2 and J is TRBJ2-3; no clear D. The CDR3 has 14 residues. Trimming left V 4 bases short and J 4 bases short, with 12 bases between. Germline CDR1 reads SNHLY; CDR2 reads FYNNEI. CDR3 nucleotides: TGTGCCAGCAGTGTACGTCAGACCCCAGATACGCAGTATTTT. Translation: CASSVRQTPDTQYF.

A single count supports this clone. The chain joins TRBV6-5 to TRBJ1-3; tentative D call: TRBD1 (5 bases). In germline, CDR1 is MNHEY, CDR2 SVGAGI. Trimming cost V 4 bases and J 0 bases, with 13 bases left between them. CDR3 length: 16 residues. CDR3 bases: TGTGCCAGCAGTTCGGGACCACCACTCTCTGGAAACACCATATATTTT. Amino acid sequence: CASSSGPPLSGNTIYF.

V and J are TRBV14 and TRBJ2-4; D call uncertain. The germline V and J ends were trimmed by 0 bases and 15 bases, with 12 bases remaining between them. The length of the CDR3 is 12 residues. Germline CDR1 SGHDN, CDR2 FVKESK. CDR3 residues: CASSQDMGRLYF. The CDR3 DNA sequence: TGTGCCAGCAGCCAAGATATGGGCAGACTGTACTTC.

J is TRBJ2-1 and V is TRBV5-1, with D possibly matching TRBD2 (6 bases). This CDR3 has 14 amino acids. V lost 2 bases to trimming and J lost 8 bases, with 14 bases between them. Looked up from germline, CDR1 is SGHRS and CDR2 is YFSETQ. In DNA, the CDR3 is TGCGCCAGCAGCTTCCTCGGGAGTACGGATGAGCAGTTCTTC. Protein: CASSFLGSTDEQFF.

The V gene is TRBV6-5, the J gene TRBJ1-1, with 7 bases aligning to TRBD1. Germline loops: CDR1 MNHEY, CDR2 SVGAGI. This CDR3 is built from 14 residues. The trim removed 4 bases at V and 7 bases at J, leaving 9 bases unmatched. The CDR3 protein is CASSSFQGEVEAFF. The CDR3 nucleotides are TGTGCCAGCAGTTCATTTCAGGGGGAGGTTGAAGCTTTCTTT.

The chain recombines TRBV6-1 with TRBJ1-3, with D maybe TRBD1 (6 bases). This CDR3 comprises 14 residues. V was shortened by 6 bases and J by 4 bases, with 13 bases between the two germline ends. Germline V CDR1 and CDR2: MNHNS, SASEGT. CDR3 sequence reads: CASSEQGWGNTIYF. CDR3 DNA: TGTGCCAGCAGCGAACAGGGATGGGGAAACACCATATATTTT.

The chain uses TRBV19 and TRBJ2-1, with 12 bases lining up with TRBD2. The ends lost 5 bases at V and 6 bases at J; junction bases unmatched: 8. CDR3 length: 16 residues. Per germline, CDR1 LNHDA and CDR2 SQIVND (reference sequence). The CDR3 region has the DNA TGTGCCAGTAGTCCCACGGGACTAGCGGGTGTCAATGAGCAGTTCTTC. Protein product: CASSPTGLAGVNEQFF.

The V gene is TRBV2, the J gene TRBJ2-2; 8 nucleotides match TRBD2. The ends lost 8 bases at V and 5 bases at J; junction bases unmatched: 7. The CDR3 runs 14 residues. Germline-derived CDR1 and CDR2 are SNHLY and FYNNEI. The CDR3, as DNA: TGTGCCAGCCGGGGGGGAGGTGGTACCGGGGAGCTGTTTTTT. Translated, it gives CASRGGGGTGELFF.

This chain links TRBV5-6 with TRBJ2-2; D ambiguous. Germline CDR1 reads SGHDT; CDR2 reads YYEEEE. This CDR3 region has 12 residues. Deletions cut 2 bases from V and 6 bases from J, with 5 bases between. DNA for the CDR3: TGTGCCAGCAGCTTTCGGGCCGGGGAGCTGTTTTTT. Translating gives CASSFRAGELFF.